This T cell receptor beta chain appears in the sequencing data of a study of cytomegalovirus exposure and HLA in healthy donors. Study results and limitations: High sensitivity and specificity were reportedly achieved when the classifier diagnosed cytomegalovirus status.

This CDR3 is 13 amino acids long. Germline lookup yields CDR1 SEHNR and CDR2 FQNEAQ (reference sequence). On this clone itself: Antigen specificity is unknown. One junction end does not reproduce the germline sequence, and a read error may be involved.

Data came from immunoSEQ multiplex PCR; TCRdb stores just in-frame clones and leaves some out. This table has about 200,000 clones, roughly 91% appearing once. The specimen sequenced was PBMCs. The V and J genes are TRBV7-9 and TRBJ2-7; no reliable D call. The TCR was taken from a woman aged 18-30 years in good health and CMV-seropositive. The CDR3 sequence is CASSLAVHPEEHF. The CDR3 DNA reads as TGTGCCAGCAGCTTAGCAGTGCACCCTGAGGAGCACTTC.